One and the same sample provided the 25 T cell receptor beta chains below, sequenced in a study of blood T cells in healthy people across ages. Through a sample-barcoded 5' primer and a J-beta primer mix, a second PCR was run for roughly 6 to 11 cycles. One entry per CDR3 protein, called by TCRdb with MiXCR from the 5' RACE reads. The sample shows around 1,600,000 distinct CDR3 sequences, 35% to 45% of them seen only once. Sequenced sample: blood. The source of these receptors is a woman aged 18-29 years in good health.

V is TRBV20-1 and J is TRBJ2-7; D remains unclear. Germline V gene data show CDR1 as DFQATT and CDR2 as SNEGSKA (reference sequence). The CDR3 contains 15 residues. V lost 0 bases to trimming and J lost 7 bases, with 19 bases between them. The CDR3 sequence is CSARDGRLFMNEQYF. DNA of the CDR3: TGCAGTGCTAGAGATGGGCGGCTGTTCATGAATGAGCAGTACTTC.

V and J are TRBV20-1 and TRBJ2-3, with a weak D call TRBD2 (5 bases). V lost 6 bases and J lost 1, with 11 bases in between. The CDR3 runs 13 residues. In germline, CDR1 is DFQATT, CDR2 SNEGSKA (reference sequence). The CDR3, as DNA: TGCAGTGCCGAGGGATTCGGCACAGATACGCAGTATTTT. It is translated as CSAEGFGTDTQYF.

Only a few counts were recorded for this clonotype. This chain links TRBV6-2 or TRBV6-3 with TRBJ1-6; D not resolved. Germline CDR1 and CDR2: MNHEY and SVGEGT. Trimming stripped 2 bases from V and 7 bases from J, with 12 bases between. This CDR3 contains 15 residues. The CDR3 bases are TGTGCCAGCAGTTACGCCGGCTTTGGGAATTCACCCCTCCACTTT. It codes for CASSYAGFGNSPLHF.

The gene calls are TRBV20-1 and TRBJ1-1; a weak D match, TRBD1 (5 bases). Germline lookup yields CDR1 DFQATT and CDR2 SNEGSKA (reference sequence). This CDR3 has 13 amino acids. Trimming pared 4 bases from V and 2 bases from J, leaving 11 bases between. The CDR3 DNA sequence: TGCAGTGCTACGAGGACAACCAACACTGAAGCTTTCTTT. Protein: CSATRTTNTEAFF.

In this sample, this clonotype turned up once. The chain recombines TRBV5-1 with TRBJ2-1, with D unclear. V lost 5 bases and J 13 bases, leaving 22 bases between the germline ends. The CDR3 totals 14 residues. Germline CDR1 reads SGHRS; CDR2 reads YFSETQ. The CDR3 loop reads CASRQDRVQETQFF. In nucleotides, the CDR3 is TGCGCCAGCAGGCAGGACCGGGTACAAGAGACCCAGTTCTTC.

This clonotype was counted between two and nine times. The chain carries TRBV28 and TRBJ2-5; D unclear. The last part of the DNA fits TRBJ2-7 better; the J call may be wrong. Germline CDR1 and CDR2: MDHEN and SYDVKM. The CDR3 length is 13 residues. The CDR3 region has the DNA TGTGCCAGCAGTTTACCGTCAGTCTCCGAGCAGTACTTC. It encodes CASSLPSVSEQYF.

This sequence joins TRBV7-9 and TRBJ2-1; 10 bases fit TRBD2. V dropped 0 bases and J dropped 6; count of bases not matched to a gene: 11. The CDR3 contains 18 residues. Germline values: CDR1 SEHNR, CDR2 FQNEAQ (reference sequence). CDR3: CASSLAALAGERFNEQFF. Here the CDR3 DNA reads TGTGCCAGCAGCTTAGCGGCCCTAGCGGGAGAGAGGTTCAATGAGCAGTTCTTC.

This clonotype turned up a few times. The chain recombines TRBV19 with TRBJ1-5; 8 bases are shared with TRBD1. The CDR3 is made up of 15 amino acids. Trimming cost V 5 bases and J 6 bases; bases outside gene matches: 9. Germline V gives CDR1 LNHDA, CDR2 SQIVND (reference sequence). This CDR3 is CASSAGTGQGQPQHF. The CDR3 nucleotides read TGTGCCAGTAGTGCCGGGACAGGACAGGGTCAGCCCCAGCATTTT.

On this clonotype itself: The junction shows a germline mismatch at one end, possibly a read error. The chain is built from TRBV12-3 or TRBV12-4 and TRBJ2-3; 8 nucleotides agree with TRBD1. The CDR3 consists of 15 residues. DNA of the CDR3: TGTGCCAGCAGGGACAGGGAGCCATACACAGGTACGCAGTATTTT. It translates to CASRDREPYTGTQYF.

This clonotype was seen repeatedly, ten times or more. The chain has TRBV7-3 and TRBJ2-3; 8 bases match TRBD1. After removal of 2 bases from V and 2 bases from J, the junction contained 6 bases not matched to a gene. The CDR3 runs 16 residues. Germline V gene sequence: CDR1 SGHTA, CDR2 FQGTGA. CDR3: CASSLGQGGFTDTQYF. CDR3 DNA sequence: TGTGCCAGCAGCTTAGGACAGGGTGGATTCACAGATACGCAGTATTTT.

The chain combines TRBV7-9 with TRBJ2-7; 7 bases agree with TRBD2. V dropped 5 bases and J dropped 7; count of bases not matched to a gene: 14. The CDR3 is 15 residues long. Germline V gives CDR1 SEHNR, CDR2 FQNEAQ (reference sequence). The CDR3 DNA is TGTGCCAGCAGCGTGACTGGCGGGAGATTCTATGAGCAGTACTTC. Translation gives CASSVTGGRFYEQYF. Full variable domain (outside the CDR3, taken from reference TRBV7-9 and TRBJ2-7): DTGVSQNPRHKITKRGQNVTFRCDPISEHNRLYWYRQTLGQGPEFLTYFQNEAQLEKSRLLSDRFSAERPKGSFSTLEIQRTEQGDSAMYLCASSVTGGRFYEQYFGPGTRLTVT.

This clonotype was recorded a few times. The chain joins TRBV4-1 to TRBJ1-2; 8 nucleotides match TRBD1. CDR3 size: 15 residues. V shed 2 bases and J 6 bases; nucleotides not matched to a gene: 8. Germline-derived CDR1 and CDR2 are MGHRA and YSYEKL. This CDR3 reads CASSQPRTGNHGYTF. Here the CDR3 DNA reads TGCGCCAGCAGCCAACCCCGGACAGGGAACCATGGCTACACCTTC.

This clonotype was seen repeatedly, ten times or more. The chain carries TRBV2 and TRBJ2-3; weak D call: TRBD2 (6 bases). Trimming removed 6 bases at V and 6 bases at J, with 13 bases between. CDR3 length equals 13 residues. The germline V gene encodes CDR1 SNHLY and CDR2 FYNNEI. The CDR3 protein is CASSTGLGDTQYF. The CDR3 DNA reads as TGTGCCAGCAGCACGGGACTTGGGGATACGCAGTATTTT.

This clonotype was seen more than once but under ten times. The CDR3 is CSVSSLGGFYNEQFF. The CDR3 DNA reads TGCAGCGTTAGTTCCCTGGGGGGATTTTACAATGAGCAGTTCTTC. The chain has TRBV29-1 and TRBJ2-1, with a tentative D call TRBD2 (6 bases). There are 15 residues in the CDR3. The V end lost 5 bases, the J end lost 4 bases, and 18 bases lay between the germline ends. CDR1 and CDR2 (germline): SQVTM, ANQGSEA.

V is TRBV3-1 and J is TRBJ2-2; perhaps TRBD2 as D (6 bases). Germline loops: CDR1 LGHDT, CDR2 YNNKEL (reference sequence). The V end lost 6 bases, the J end lost 2 bases, and 13 bases lay between the germline ends. CDR3 length: 15 amino acids. The CDR3 region is CASRSGTLNTGELFF. The CDR3 DNA sequence: TGTGCCAGCAGATCCGGGACTCTTAACACCGGGGAGCTGTTTTTT.

This clonotype was detected a few times. Here the CDR3 reads CASSLQGAHDEQFF. DNA for the CDR3: TGTGCCAGCAGTTTACAGGGGGCGCACGATGAGCAGTTCTTC. This chain uses TRBV27 with TRBJ2-1; 8 bases agree with TRBD1. Trimming removed 2 bases from V and 8 bases from J; junction bases left unmatched: 5. The CDR3 has 14 amino acids. The V gene's germline CDR1 is MNHEY and CDR2 SMNVEV (reference sequence).

This clonotype was detected a few times. This sequence joins TRBV7-8 and TRBJ2-2; 10 bases map to TRBD1. Trimming removed 5 bases from V and 3 bases from J; junction bases left unmatched: 9. This CDR3 has 17 amino acids. In germline, CDR1 is SGHVS, CDR2 FQNEAQ. CDR3 in amino acids: CASSHRQGAKDTGELFF. The CDR3 bases are TGTGCCAGCAGCCATAGACAGGGGGCTAAGGACACCGGGGAGCTGTTTTTT.

J is TRBJ2-3 and V is TRBV12-3 or TRBV12-4; tentatively, D is TRBD2 (5 bases). The V end was cut by 10 bases, the J end by 2 bases, with 13 bases between. CDR3 length: 13 residues. The CDR3 coding sequence is TGTGCCACCCAGGCGGGTTCCACAGATACGCAGTATTTT. Protein sequence: CATQAGSTDTQYF.

CDR3 sequence: CASIPQTAQETQYF. CDR3 nucleotide sequence: TGTGCCAGCATCCCCCAAACGGCCCAGGAGACCCAGTACTTC. V is TRBV7-9 and J is TRBJ2-7; D is undetermined. The better agreement between TRBJ2-5 and the DNA end casts doubt on the J call. This CDR3 region has 14 residues. Germline loops: CDR1 SEHNR, CDR2 FQNEAQ (reference sequence).

The J gene is TRBJ1-1, the V gene TRBV7-2; D not resolved. Trimming removed 0 bases at V and 6 bases at J, with 11 bases between. CDR1 and CDR2 from the germline V gene are SGHTA and FQGNSA. This CDR3 is 14 amino acids long. The CDR3 coding sequence is TGTGCCAGCAGCTTAGCGCTGGCATCACCTGAAGCTTTCTTT. This translates into CASSLALASPEAFF.

The gene calls are TRBV12-3 or TRBV12-4 and TRBJ2-3; TRBD1 matches 7 bases. This CDR3 contains 15 residues. V shed 1 base, J shed 4 bases, and the junction held 5 bases outside the gene matches. The CDR3 DNA sequence: TGTGCCAGCAGTTTAGTAACAGGGGATGCAGATACGCAGTATTTT. Protein sequence: CASSLVTGDADTQYF.

The chain joins TRBV4-1 to TRBJ1-1; no clear D gene. This CDR3 is built from 16 residues. Germline V lookup: CDR1 MGHRA, CDR2 YSYEKL. V lost 1 base, J lost 2 bases, and 14 bases lay in between. CDR3 sequence: CASSQGTRTENTEAFF. The CDR3 DNA is TGCGCCAGCAGCCAAGGCACTAGGACTGAAAACACTGAAGCTTTCTTT.

This clonotype has a handful of counts. The germline gene is not matched at one end of the junction; a read error may be the cause. The chain combines TRBV7-7 with TRBJ2-5, with 14 bases aligning to TRBD2. The germline V gene encodes CDR1 SSHAT and CDR2 FNYEAQ (reference sequence). The CDR3 is made up of 15 amino acids. The CDR3 nucleotides are TGTGCTAGCAGCCAAGGACTAGCGGGAGGAAAGACCCAGTACTTC. Translating it yields CASSQGLAGGKTQYF.

The chain recombines TRBV27 with TRBJ2-5; the match to TRBD2 covers 7 bases. V lost 8 bases, J lost 11 bases, and 23 bases stayed unmatched. CDR3 length: 16 residues. From germline, CDR1 is MNHEY and CDR2 SMNVEV (reference sequence). CDR3 DNA sequence: TGTGCCAGCGTCCCGTTGGTAGCGGGTATAAACAATGAGCAGTACTTC. As protein: CASVPLVAGINNEQYF.

The chain has TRBV5-1 and TRBJ1-1; maybe TRBD1 (6 bases). This CDR3 comprises 15 residues. CDR1 and CDR2 from the germline V gene are SGHRS and YFSETQ. Trimming removed 2 bases at V and 6 bases at J, with 17 bases between. The CDR3 protein is CASSFTGLNSPEAFF. DNA for the CDR3: TGCGCCAGCAGCTTTACAGGGCTCAATAGCCCTGAAGCTTTCTTT.